A selection of T cell receptor beta chains follows, all from one sample in a study of T-cell memory formation after mild COVID-19. A single record per CDR3 protein comes from TCRdb applying MiXCR to the 5' RACE reads. The sample records some 150,000 distinct CDR3 sequences, about 6.1% being singletons. Sequencing was done on a sample of PBMCs or a T cell subset sorted from them (not recorded which). The receptors were gathered from an adult woman who had mild COVID-19 (a few samples of this study predate the infection). Cell type and time point are not known. CDR3s include the opening cysteine and the closing phenylalanine or tryptophan. Fields, in order: CDR3 protein, CDR3 DNA, V gene, clone size, D gene, J gene. D genes are given only for firm matches. Size is stated for part of the rows, as once, few or many counts, or as a class when the clone is expanded.

CASSEHRGIQGYGYTF,TGTGCCAGCAGTGAACATCGTGGGATCCAGGGCTATGGCTACACCTTC,TRBV12-3/TRBV12-4,few,.,TRBJ1-2
CASSLNKGQGNYEQYF,TGCGCCAGCAGCTTGAATAAGGGACAGGGGAACTACGAGCAGTACTTC,TRBV5-1,.,TRBD1,TRBJ2-7
CASSLVAGKETQYF,TGCGCCAGCAGCTTGGTTGCAGGAAAGGAGACCCAGTACTTC,TRBV5-1,many,.,TRBJ2-5
CASSFPPGELFF,TGTGCCAGCAGCTTTCCCCCCGGGGAGCTGTTTTTT,TRBV7-2,many,.,TRBJ2-2
CASSYSGGTGTDTQYF,TGTGCCAGCAGTTACTCGGGGGGGACCGGCACAGATACGCAGTATTTT,TRBV6-5,many,TRBD2,TRBJ2-3
CATSVQNRGHGEQFF,TGTGCCACCAGTGTCCAAAACAGGGGTCACGGTGAGCAGTTCTTC,TRBV24-1,.,TRBD1,TRBJ2-1
CASSFWAGSQETQYF,TGTGCCAGCAGTTTTTGGGCAGGGAGTCAAGAGACCCAGTACTTC,TRBV12-3/TRBV12-4,many,.,TRBJ2-5
CASSPETGQRAGQPQHF,TGTGCCAGCTCACCTGAAACCGGACAGCGGGCGGGGCAGCCCCAGCATTTT,TRBV18,.,.,TRBJ1-5
CASSEGALETQYF,TGTGCCAGCAGTGAGGGGGCCCTGGAGACCCAGTACTTC,TRBV2,.,.,TRBJ2-5
CASVGLAGVEFF,TGTGCCAGCGTAGGACTAGCGGGAGTGGAGTTCTTC,TRBV12-3/TRBV12-4,.,TRBD2,TRBJ2-1
CASSSLRLAVMGTQYF,TGTGCCAGCAGCTCCCTGCGACTAGCGGTCATGGGGACCCAGTACTTC,TRBV3-1,few,TRBD2,TRBJ2-5
CASSPTDQPNQPQHF,TGTGCCAGTAGTCCCACCGACCAGCCCAATCAGCCCCAGCATTTT,TRBV19,.,.,TRBJ1-5
CASSLERQTQETQYF,TGTGCCAGCAGTTTAGAACGGCAGACCCAAGAGACCCAGTACTTC,TRBV12-3/TRBV12-4,.,.,TRBJ2-5
CASSPQVASTGELFF,TGTGCCAGCAGCCCTCAAGTGGCAAGCACCGGGGAGCTGTTTTTT,TRBV9,few,.,TRBJ2-2
CASSLQGPLNTEAFF,TGTGCCAGCAGTTTACAGGGGCCCTTGAACACTGAAGCTTTCTTT,TRBV12-3/TRBV12-4,.,.,TRBJ1-1
CASSNPGNNQPQHF,TGTGCCAGTAGTAACCCAGGGAACAATCAGCCCCAGCATTTT,TRBV19,.,.,TRBJ1-5
CASSFFRGNTEAFF,TGTGCCAGCAGCTTCTTCAGGGGGAACACTGAAGCTTTCTTT,TRBV5-6,many,.,TRBJ1-1
CASSARTSAYNEQFF,TGTGCCAGCAGCGCACGGACTAGCGCATACAATGAGCAGTTCTTC,TRBV9,many,TRBD2,TRBJ2-1
CASSLNSYEQYF,TGTGCCAGCAGCCTGAACTCCTACGAGCAGTACTTC,TRBV5-6,many,.,TRBJ2-7
CASSIIGDTQYF,TGTGCCAGCAGTATCATTGGGGATACGCAGTATTTT,TRBV27,many,.,TRBJ2-3
CASSLVVKGDQPQHF,TGTGCCAGCAGCTTAGTGGTAAAGGGTGATCAGCCCCAGCATTTT,TRBV7-2,many,.,TRBJ1-5
CASSLQESSYNEQFF,TGTGCCAGCAGCTTACAGGAGAGCTCCTACAATGAGCAGTTCTTC,TRBV7-6,many,.,TRBJ2-1
CASSQDLGQENQPQHF,TGCGCCAGCAGCCAAGATCTAGGACAGGAAAATCAGCCCCAGCATTTT,TRBV4-3,few,TRBD1,TRBJ1-5
CSASRDSNQPQHF,TGCAGTGCCTCTCGGGACAGCAATCAGCCCCAGCATTTT,TRBV20-1,many,.,TRBJ1-5
CASSFIGLRAFF,TGTGCCAGCAGTTTTATAGGGCTTAGAGCTTTCTTT,TRBV12-3/TRBV12-4,many,.,TRBJ1-1
CASSLIETQYF,TGTGCCAGCAGCTTAATAGAGACCCAGTACTTC,TRBV7-2,.,.,TRBJ2-5
CASSLYPNTEAFF,TGTGCCAGCAGCTTGTATCCGAACACTGAAGCTTTCTTT,TRBV5-5,few,.,TRBJ1-1
CASSFGTPMDEQYF,TGTGCCAGCAGTTTCGGGACTCCCATGGACGAGCAGTACTTC,TRBV6-1,many,.,TRBJ2-7
CASSSDGLSYGYTF,TGTGCCAGCAGCTCCGACGGGCTCTCCTATGGCTACACCTTC,TRBV7-9,few,.,TRBJ1-2
CAITEGPHSREQFF,TGTGCCATCACCGAAGGGCCGCACTCCCGGGAGCAGTTCTTC,TRBV10-3,many,.,TRBJ2-1
CASSFYGSTDTQYF,TGTGCCAGCAGCTTTTACGGGAGCACAGATACGCAGTATTTT,TRBV5-4,many,.,TRBJ2-3